This T cell receptor (beta chain) was sequenced during a study of T cells expressing NK-cell markers. Study-level background: It was from sorted CD3+CD56+NKG2C+, CD3+CD56+NKG2C- and CD3+CD56-NKG2C+ T cells that TCR beta repertoires came. Seven of the eight sequenced donors were HCMV-seropositive; one was seronegative. Study conclusions and caveats: Five or six donors showed dominant NKG2C+ clonotypes comprising roughly 1.0-7.0% of their CD8+ T cells. Expanded NKG2C+ T cell clones had unclear HCMV specificity.

Of note for this clonotype: Antigen: not known.

From its re-call of the 5' RACE reads, TCRdb lists each CDR3 protein once, without DNA. The sample includes around 550,000 distinct CDR3 sequences. The germline CDR1 and CDR2 sequences are DFQATT and SNEGSKA (reference sequence). This CDR3 spans 16 amino acids. This clonotype was obtained from a man between 18 and 35 years old in good health. The sequenced material came from blood T cells: a sorted CD56 or NKG2C T cell subset, CD4+ or CD8+ T cells, or bulk PBMC T cells (not recorded which). This sequence joins TRBV20-1 and TRBJ2-1. The CDR3 spells CSARVSGLGSYNEQFF.